This T cell receptor (beta chain) came from a study of T cells in localized non-small cell lung cancer. This clone was observed a few times. The V gene's germline CDR1 is SGHRS and CDR2 YFSETQ. This CDR3 spans 14 amino acids. J was trimmed by 11 bases and V by 7 bases; bases with no gene match: 12. Repertoires were generated with immunoSEQ multiplex PCR, while TCRdb's copy carries only in-frame clones and drops some. Here the sample spans under 50,000 clones, around 81% being singletons. The clonotype was recovered from a man aged 35 to 70 with stage III lung adenocarcinoma. The sample in question was peripheral blood mononuclear cells, obtained before any cancer treatment. The rearrangement joins TRBV5-1 to TRBJ2-4; 10 nucleotides agree with TRBD1. CDR3 protein: CASSPSGQGDFQYF. CDR3 in DNA: TGCGCCAGCTCTCCCTCAGGACAGGGGGACTTTCAGTACTTC.